Listed below are T cell receptor beta chains from one sample, sequenced in a study of blood T cell repertoires in COVID-19. The assay was immunoSEQ multiplex PCR, and TCRdb's table has in-frame clones only and misses some. The sample records 60,000 to 75,000 clones, over 75% being singletons. The sample was peripheral blood. These receptors were taken from a human donor in a cohort sampled during active COVID-19. Each CDR3 is given with its conserved first and last residue. The D gene is left open where the match is weak. Where a row states a size, it is once, few, many or the class of an expanded clone; other rows omit it.

D: TRBD1
size: -
J: TRBJ1-5
V: TRBV19
CDR3: CASSPGQVSQPQHF
DNA: TGTGCCAGTAGTCCGGGACAGGTCAGTCAGCCCCAGCATTTT

D: -
size: -
J: TRBJ2-1
V: TRBV5-1
CDR3: CASSLAAGASPSYNEQFF
DNA: TGCGCCAGCAGCTTGGCCGCAGGGGCGAGCCCCTCCTACAATGAGCAGTTCTTC

D: TRBD1
size: -
J: TRBJ2-5
V: TRBV5-1
CDR3: CASSSYRGSEETQYF
DNA: TGCGCCAGCAGCTCCTACAGGGGGTCGGAAGAGACCCAGTACTTC

D: -
size: once
J: TRBJ1-1
V: TRBV29-1
CDR3: CSVEVLPDSSEAFF
DNA: TGCAGCGTTGAAGTATTGCCCGACAGCAGTGAAGCTTTCTTT

D: -
size: -
J: TRBJ1-6
V: TRBV3-1/TRBV3-2
CDR3: CASSFDSVGHLHF
DNA: TGTGCCAGCAGCTTTGACTCGGTAGGCCACCTCCACTTT

D: -
size: -
J: TRBJ1-2
V: TRBV5-6
CDR3: CASSSRRVDGYTF
DNA: TGTGCCAGCAGCTCCCGCAGGGTTGATGGCTACACCTTC

D: -
size: -
J: TRBJ2-3
V: TRBV6-1
CDR3: CASSEALAPTDTQYF
DNA: TGTGCCAGCAGTGAAGCCCTAGCACCTACAGATACGCAGTATTTT

D: TRBD2
size: once
J: TRBJ2-3
V: TRBV6-6
CDR3: CASTPLADGTDTQYF
DNA: TGTGCCAGCACTCCACTAGCGGACGGCACAGATACGCAGTATTTT

D: -
size: -
J: TRBJ1-2
V: TRBV5-1
CDR3: CASSLGQNYGYTF
DNA: TGCGCCAGCAGCTTGGGACAGAACTATGGCTACACCTTC

D: -
size: -
J: TRBJ1-1
V: TRBV27
CDR3: CASSLLMGGTEAFF
DNA: TGTGCCAGCAGTTTATTGATGGGGGGCACTGAAGCTTTCTTT

D: -
size: -
J: TRBJ2-1
V: TRBV3-1/TRBV3-2
CDR3: CASSSSGAYNEQFF
DNA: TGTGCCAGCAGCTCAAGCGGAGCCTACAATGAGCAGTTCTTC

D: TRBD2
size: once
J: TRBJ2-1
V: TRBV6-5
CDR3: CASRAAGVRDNEQFF
DNA: TGTGCCAGCAGAGCAGCGGGAGTTCGCGACAATGAGCAGTTCTTC

D: TRBD1
size: -
J: TRBJ1-6
V: TRBV5-1
CDR3: CASSGDRDINSPLHF
DNA: TGCGCCAGCAGTGGTGACAGGGATATTAATTCACCCCTCCACTTT

D: -
size: -
J: TRBJ1-5
V: TRBV4-1
CDR3: CASSQSETRGFGQPQHF
DNA: TGCGCCAGCAGCCAATCGGAGACTCGGGGGTTCGGACAGCCCCAGCATTTT

D: -
size: -
J: TRBJ2-3
V: TRBV7-2
CDR3: CASRRGLTKDTQYF
DNA: TGTGCCAGCCGCCGGGGACTGACGAAAGATACGCAGTATTTT

D: -
size: -
J: TRBJ2-6
V: TRBV4-3
CDR3: CASSQAMGRRSGANVLTF
DNA: TGCGCCAGCAGCCAAGCGATGGGCCGCCGCTCTGGGGCCAACGTCCTGACTTTC

D: TRBD1
size: -
J: TRBJ1-1
V: TRBV5-1
CDR3: CASSSSRDRANTEAFF
DNA: TGCGCCAGCAGCTCGTCCCGGGACAGGGCGAACACTGAAGCTTTCTTT

D: -
size: -
J: TRBJ2-7
V: TRBV6-5
CDR3: CASSYSPGLTYEQYF
DNA: TGTGCCAGCAGTTACTCACCCGGGTTGACCTACGAGCAGTACTTC

D: -
size: -
J: TRBJ1-3
V: TRBV12-3/TRBV12-4
CDR3: CASGGDSNTIYF
DNA: TGTGCCAGCGGGGGGGACTCAAACACCATATATTTT